This T cell receptor beta chain is drawn from a study of blood T cell repertoires in COVID-19. Study details: Both acute and convalescent COVID-19 samples were obtained from the United States, Italy and Spain.

Method: immunoSEQ multiplex PCR; TCRdb's copy keeps in-frame clones and lacks some. The repertoire holds about 100,000 clones, with 85% to 95% as singletons. This clone was seen just once. This CDR3 is 16 amino acids long. Germline V CDR1 and CDR2: LNHNV, YYDKDF (reference sequence). With 1 base removed from V and 14 bases from J, the gap between germline ends came to 21 bases. The gene calls are TRBV15 and TRBJ1-6; D is possibly TRBD1 (6 bases). The receptor comes from a man in his fifties with active COVID-19. The source material was peripheral blood. In DNA form, the CDR3 reads TGTGCCACCAGCAGAGCGGGCGGGGGGGCGCCTCCCTCCCTCCACTTT. It specifies CATSRAGGGAPPSLHF.